Shown below are 14 T cell receptor beta chains from a single sample sequenced in a study of shared clonotypes between healthy human individuals. Method: immunoSEQ multiplex PCR; TCRdb's copy keeps in-frame clones and lacks some. Among around 1.9 million clones listed, around 93% were seen once. The naive CD8 population came from CD45RO-negative cells selected for CCR7, without terminally differentiated effector memory CD45RA+ cells. The sequenced sample was naive CD8+ T cells from PBMCs. The receptors here all came from a man aged 18 to 35 in good health. Some clones in this sample may be carry-over from other donors' samples.

The chain is built from TRBV27 and TRBJ2-7; D is unresolved. V was shortened by 0 bases and J by 3 bases, with 12 bases between the two germline ends. CDR3 size: 15 residues. In germline, CDR1 is MNHEY, CDR2 SMNVEV (reference sequence). The CDR3 is CASSLSTVPHYEQYF. DNA of the CDR3: TGTGCCAGCAGTTTATCCACAGTGCCGCACTACGAGCAGTACTTC.

The sample holds one count of this clone. The chain carries TRBV28 and TRBJ2-3; D is possibly TRBD1 (5 bases). The CDR3 is 14 amino acids. The V end lost 2 bases, the J end lost 4 bases, and 10 bases lay between the germline ends. Germline assignment: CDR1 MDHEN and CDR2 SYDVKM. This CDR3 is CASSLGDSPDTQYF. CDR3 DNA sequence: TGTGCCAGCAGTTTAGGTGACAGCCCAGATACGCAGTATTTT.

The chain carries TRBV2 and TRBJ2-1; 12 bases line up with TRBD1. The CDR3 totals 20 residues. The trim removed 1 base at V and 10 bases at J, leaving 20 bases unmatched. Germline V gene data show CDR1 as SNHLY and CDR2 as FYNNEI. The CDR3: CASSEVIVFASGTGGKEQFF. The CDR3 nucleotides are TGTGCCAGCAGTGAAGTAATTGTGTTCGCATCCGGGACAGGGGGCAAAGAGCAGTTCTTC.

The CDR3, as DNA: TGTGCCAGCAGCTCGAAAACAAGGGCTTACGAGCAGTACTTC. Protein product: CASSSKTRAYEQYF. The chain uses TRBV7-9 and TRBJ2-7, with D unclear. V lost 4 bases, J lost 4 bases, and 14 bases lay in between. This CDR3 spans 14 amino acids. CDR1 and CDR2 from the germline V gene are SEHNR and FQNEAQ (reference sequence).

This sequence joins TRBV29-1 and TRBJ1-2; D is uncertain. This CDR3 comprises 13 residues. Germline lookup yields CDR1 SQVTM and CDR2 ANQGSEA. Between the trimmed V and J ends, which lost 2 bases and 3 bases, there was a span of 10 bases. The DNA of the CDR3 is TGCAGCGTTGAATTTGGAGCGGACTATGGCTACACCTTC. Residues: CSVEFGADYGYTF. Based on the CDR3 plus reference TRBV29-1 and TRBJ1-2, the full variable domain is SAVISQKPSRDICQRGTSLTIQCQVDSQVTMMFWYRQQPGQSLTLIATANQGSEATYESGFVIDKFPISRPNLTFSTLTVSNMSPEDSSIYLCSVEFGADYGYTFGSGTRLTVV.

The rearrangement links TRBV27 to TRBJ1-5; D gene ambiguous. Per the germline V gene, CDR1 is MNHEY and CDR2 is SMNVEV (reference sequence). The CDR3 consists of 14 residues. V was clipped by 10 bases and J by 2 bases, with 15 bases between them. Here the CDR3 reads CAIEEEGGNQPQHF. In DNA form, the CDR3 reads TGTGCCATCGAGGAGGAGGGCGGCAATCAGCCCCAGCATTTT.

The J gene is TRBJ2-1, the V gene TRBV7-6, with D unresolved. The CDR3 is 17 residues long. Germline CDR1 is SGHVS and CDR2 is FNYEAQ. The V and J ends lost 4 bases and 4 bases respectively, with 20 bases between them. The DNA for the CDR3 is TGTGCCAGCAGCTCGCTTCTTAGGGTCCCCCAATACAATGAGCAGTTCTTC. This sequence encodes CASSSLLRVPQYNEQFF.

This clone came up once. Other DNA sequences in the sample encode the same CDR3. The rearrangement joins TRBV7-9 to TRBJ1-2, with D unresolved. Germline CDR1 and CDR2: SEHNR and FQNEAQ (reference sequence). This CDR3 comprises 14 residues. The V and J ends lost 3 bases and 0 bases respectively, with 8 bases between them. The CDR3 region is CASSFPGPNYGYTF. CDR3 in DNA: TGTGCCAGCAGCTTTCCGGGCCCTAACTATGGCTACACCTTC.

This chain connects TRBV4-1 to TRBJ1-2, with 7 bases aligning to TRBD1. The trim removed 4 bases at V and 3 bases at J, leaving 8 bases unmatched. Germline V lookup: CDR1 MGHRA, CDR2 YSYEKL. The CDR3 sequence is 15 residues long. This chain's CDR3 is CASSPSGTVYYGYTF. The CDR3 coding sequence is TGCGCCAGCAGCCCCTCCGGGACAGTTTACTATGGCTACACCTTC.

The sample holds one count of this clone. CDR3 DNA sequence: TGTGCCACACAGAGCCTCCCGCTGGCAGATACGCAGTATTTT. As protein: CATQSLPLADTQYF. This chain uses TRBV19 with TRBJ2-3; D unresolved. V lost 10 bases and J 4 bases, leaving 18 bases between the germline ends. Germline CDR1 and CDR2: LNHDA and SQIVND (reference sequence). The CDR3 spans 14 residues.

The J gene is TRBJ2-5, the V gene TRBV27; D ambiguous. With 5 bases removed from V and 0 bases from J, the gap between germline ends came to 10 bases. This CDR3 has 14 residues. From germline, CDR1 is MNHEY and CDR2 SMNVEV (reference sequence). CDR3 DNA: TGTGCCAGCAGTCCCAGTCCGTACCAAGAGACCCAGTACTTC. Amino acids: CASSPSPYQETQYF.

The rearrangement joins TRBV29-1 to TRBJ2-1; D uncertain. V lost 7 bases and J lost 5, with 15 bases in between. The CDR3 has 13 amino acids. Looked up from germline, CDR1 is SQVTM and CDR2 is ANQGSEA. The CDR3 DNA is TGCAGCGGGCCGGGCCCCGTCCACAATGAGCAGTTCTTC. Protein product: CSGPGPVHNEQFF.

The chain carries TRBV27 and TRBJ2-1; 12 nucleotides align to TRBD2. This CDR3 has 15 residues. The V segment lost 5 bases and the J segment 14 bases; nucleotides outside the gene matches: 13. CDR1 and CDR2 from the germline V gene are MNHEY and SMNVEV (reference sequence). The DNA of the CDR3 is TGTGCCAGCAGTCCCGGACTAGCGGGGACCCAAGGGAAGTTCTTC. This codes for CASSPGLAGTQGKFF.

The chain is built from TRBV11-2 and TRBJ2-3, with 7 bases lining up with TRBD2. The CDR3 extends over 16 amino acids. The germline CDR1 and CDR2 sequences are SGHAT and FQNNGV. The trim removed 5 bases at V and 2 bases at J, leaving 10 bases unmatched. The CDR3 reads CASSGRIGGDTDTQYF. CDR3 nucleotides: TGTGCCAGCAGCGGTCGGATTGGGGGGGACACAGATACGCAGTATTTT.